This TCR beta chain was identified during a study of T cell responses to AZD1222 COVID-19 vaccine. Study observations and caveats: Once two AZD1222 doses were given, Spike-specific TCR breadth and depth went up. CD4 TCRs covered the whole spike, strongest at regions 160-218 and 743-854. The donors showed a predominance of white British ancestry and of females, with possible underestimation of clonal diversity.

Sequencing was performed with immunoSEQ multiplex PCR; in TCRdb, only in-frame clones are kept and a portion is missing. This table has some 120,000 clones, roughly 84% appearing once. Concerning this clone itself: What it binds is unknown.

Trimming at V came to 1 base and at J to 6 bases, leaving 3 bases not matched to a gene. Germline V gene data show CDR1 as GTSNPN and CDR2 as SVGIG (reference sequence). This CDR3 is 14 amino acids long. The chain carries TRBV30 and TRBJ1-2; 12 bases agree with TRBD1. This sample comprised peripheral blood, obtained on day 0 of AZD1222 vaccination. This TCR was sampled from an adult in good health. The CDR3 coding sequence is TGTGCCTGGAGTGGGGGGACAGGGGGCGATGGCTACACCTTC. This encodes CAWSGGTGGDGYTF. The variable domain in full, completed from reference TRBV30 and TRBJ1-2, reads SQTIHQWPATLVQPVGSPLSLECTVEGTSNPNLYWYRQAAGRGLQLLFYSVGIGQISSEVPQNLSASRPQDRQFILSSKKLLLSDSGFYLCAWSGGTGGDGYTFGSGTRLTVV.